Described below is a single TCR beta chain sequence and its context. Its specificity is unknown. These data are taken from a study of cytomegalovirus exposure and HLA in healthy donors. Whole-study results and caveats: Analyses of presence/absence relied on an assumption of roughly uniform sequencing depth across donors. The study listed approximately 170 cytomegalovirus-associated TCR beta chains.

The CDR3 has 16 residues. Germline V lookup: CDR1 SEHNR, CDR2 FQNEAQ (reference sequence). V lost 5 bases, J lost 4 bases, and 5 bases stayed unmatched. Both 60 Vbeta primers and 13 Jbeta primers went into the PCR. Clones were sequenced by immunoSEQ multiplex PCR, and TCRdb holds only the in-frame ones, with some missing. The repertoire shows roughly 120,000 clones; the top ten hold about 2.2%. The source of this sequence is a man between 35 and 55 years old in good health and CMV-seronegative. The specimen sequenced was PBMCs. V and J are TRBV7-9 and TRBJ1-4, with TRBD1 matching 12 bases. This CDR3 reads CASSPGTGGYNEKLFF. CDR3 bases: TGTGCCAGCAGCCCCGGGACAGGGGGCTATAATGAAAAACTGTTTTTT.